This T cell receptor (beta chain) is from a study of CD8+ T cells in alopecia areata. Study background: Patients given treatment had severity scored by the percentage of scalp area affected.

The CDR3 has 13 residues. From germline, CDR1 is SQVTM and CDR2 ANQGSEA. Comments on this clone: Its antigen is unknown. At one end, the junction sequence differs from germline, possibly due to a read error. Other DNA sequences in this specimen translate into the identical CDR3.

Study results and limitations: Within the top 100, expanded CD8+ clones significantly decreased with tofacitinib, as did scalp clonality. Scalp and blood retained many expanded lesional clones during tofacitinib.

Extracted RNA was reverse transcribed into cDNA, the sequencing template. The data were produced by immunoSEQ multiplex PCR, yet TCRdb's version contains in-frame clones alone and is incomplete. Found here are under 150,000 clones, 56% of them singletons; the top ten hold roughly 3.5%. Stated treatment: oral pan-JAK inhibitor, 5-10 mg twice daily. The source is a human donor with alopecia areata. V gene TRBV29-1 combines with J gene TRBJ1-1; unclear D gene. Sequenced material: CD4+ T cells sorted from blood, taken at week 24, from a patient treated with tofacitinib. In nucleotides, the CDR3 is TGCAGCGTTGAGTCCAGGTTGAACACTGAGGCTTTCTTT. Its translation is CSVESRLNTEAFF.